This passage covers 22 T cell receptor beta chains from one sample sequenced in a study of shared clonotypes between healthy human individuals. Measured with immunoSEQ multiplex PCR; TCRdb has only the in-frame clones, and not every one. The table records about 2.4 million clones, roughly 93% of them present only once. Sequencing used naive CD4+ T cells from PBMCs. Specified subset: CD45RA+ positively selected. The receptors come from a man between 18 and 35 years old in good health. Some clones in this sample may be carry-over from other donors' samples.

The gene calls are TRBV7-2 and TRBJ2-7; a possible D gene is TRBD1 (6 bases). Germline CDR1 and CDR2: SGHTA and FQGNSA. With 2 bases removed from V and 4 bases from J, the gap between germline ends came to 9 bases. The CDR3 runs 13 residues. The CDR3 loop is CASSLHREYEQYF. The CDR3 coding sequence is TGTGCCAGCAGCTTACACAGGGAGTACGAGCAGTACTTC.

In the case of this clone: This specimen includes other DNA sequences encoding the same CDR3. This sequence joins TRBV5-1 and TRBJ2-3; D unclear. Germline CDR1 SGHRS, CDR2 YFSETQ. V dropped 0 bases and J dropped 2 bases, with 7 bases sitting between them. The CDR3 runs 14 residues. CDR3 sequence (DNA): TGCGCCAGCAGCTTGGCCGGGCTCACAGATACGCAGTATTTT. Protein sequence: CASSLAGLTDTQYF.

V is TRBV7-2 and J is TRBJ1-4; D gene ambiguous. The germline CDR1 and CDR2 sequences are SGHTA and FQGNSA. The CDR3 sequence is 13 residues long. Trimming removed 1 base at V and 8 bases at J, with 8 bases between. This CDR3 reads CASSLEVSEKLFF. CDR3 bases: TGTGCCAGCAGCTTAGAAGTCAGCGAAAAACTGTTTTTT.

The chain links TRBV5-1 to TRBJ1-3, with D possibly being TRBD1 (5 bases). The CDR3 is made up of 15 amino acids. Germline V gene lookup returns CDR1 SGHRS and CDR2 YFSETQ. V gave up 0 bases and J gave up 2 bases, with 9 bases separating them. CDR3 in amino acids: CASSLGDSTGNTIYF. DNA for the CDR3: TGCGCCAGCAGCTTGGGTGACAGCACTGGAAACACCATATATTTT.

The rearrangement links TRBV27 to TRBJ2-6; no clear D gene. CDR3 length: 17 amino acids. Per the germline V gene, CDR1 is MNHEY and CDR2 is SMNVEV (reference sequence). Trimming pared 6 bases from V and 0 bases from J, leaving 15 bases between. CDR3 sequence (DNA): TGTGCCAGCAGCCCTACTACCTGGGTCTCTGGGGCCAACGTCCTGACTTTC. Encoded protein: CASSPTTWVSGANVLTF.

J is TRBJ1-1 and V is TRBV5-1; tentative D call: TRBD1 (5 bases). The germline V and J ends were trimmed by 4 bases and 1 base, with 11 bases remaining between them. The CDR3 extends over 14 amino acids. Germline CDR1 reads SGHRS; CDR2 reads YFSETQ. The CDR3 DNA reads TGCGCCAGCAGCCCAAAAACAGGGAACACTGAAGCTTTCTTT. It codes for CASSPKTGNTEAFF.

The genes are TRBV2 and TRBJ1-1; 7 nucleotides agree with TRBD1. V lost 8 bases to trimming and J lost 1 base; unmatched junction nucleotides: 7. The CDR3 length is 14 residues. CDR1 is SNHLY and CDR2 is FYNNEI in the germline V gene. The CDR3 nucleotides read TGTGCCAGCGCCCTCAGGGGGGGGAACACTGAAGCTTTCTTT. It specifies CASALRGGNTEAFF.

In its sample, this clone was seen once. The chain employs TRBV6-1 and TRBJ2-7; D tentatively fits TRBD1 or TRBD2 (5 bases each). The ends were cut back, 1 base at V and 2 bases at J, with 12 bases in the middle. The CDR3 has 15 residues. CDR1 and CDR2 from the germline V gene are MNHNS and SASEGT. CDR3 nucleotide sequence: TGTGCCAGCAGTGAAGAAGTAAGAGGGGCCTACGAGCAGTACTTC. Its protein is CASSEEVRGAYEQYF.

The chain joins TRBV9 to TRBJ2-1; D unresolved. CDR3 size: 14 residues. The germline V and J ends were trimmed by 0 bases and 4 bases, with 8 bases remaining between them. The germline V gene encodes CDR1 SGDLS and CDR2 YYNGEE. The CDR3 region is CASSVEKAYNEQFF. CDR3 sequence (DNA): TGTGCCAGCAGCGTAGAAAAGGCGTACAATGAGCAGTTCTTC.

This rearrangement joins TRBV5-1 to TRBJ2-3; D uncertain. CDR1 and CDR2 from the germline V gene are SGHRS and YFSETQ. The CDR3 totals 16 residues. V shed 4 bases and J shed 0 bases, with 15 bases lying between them. The CDR3 region is CASSLNPTVSTDTQYF. As DNA, the CDR3 is TGCGCCAGCAGCCTAAACCCAACAGTTAGCACAGATACGCAGTATTTT.

This clone was detected only a few times. This same CDR3 is encoded by further DNA sequences in the sample. This chain connects TRBV18 to TRBJ1-4, with D possibly matching TRBD1 (5 bases). This CDR3 is 13 amino acids long. From germline, CDR1 is KGHSH and CDR2 LQKENI. V was trimmed by 0 bases and J by 8 bases, leaving 7 bases between them. In nucleotides, the CDR3 is TGTGCCAGCTCACCACCGGGGGAGGAAAAACTGTTTTTT. Translating it yields CASSPPGEEKLFF.

The chain uses TRBV28 and TRBJ1-6, with D tentatively TRBD1 (5 bases). The germline gives CDR1 MDHEN, CDR2 SYDVKM. This CDR3 contains 15 residues. V was shortened by 6 bases and J by 4 bases, with 13 bases between the two germline ends. CDR3 protein: CASSRTPTYNSPLHF. Written as DNA, the CDR3 is TGTGCCAGCAGCCGGACACCAACTTATAATTCACCCCTCCACTTT.

The DNA of the CDR3 is TGTGCCAGCAGCACGGCGGAGGGTTACGAGCAGTACTTC. Encoded protein: CASSTAEGYEQYF. The V gene is TRBV7-3, the J gene TRBJ2-7, with D perhaps TRBD2 (6 bases). Per germline, CDR1 SGHTA and CDR2 FQGTGA. The CDR3 covers 13 residues. V was clipped by 5 bases and J by 4 bases, with 12 bases between them.

The chain employs TRBV7-2 and TRBJ2-5; the match to TRBD2 covers 12 bases. The CDR3 contains 16 residues. J lost 4 bases, V lost 2 bases, and 5 bases had no gene match. Germline values: CDR1 SGHTA, CDR2 FQGNSA. The CDR3 coding sequence is TGTGCCAGCAGCTTAAATCCTAGCGGGAGGGCAGAGACCCAGTACTTC. It translates to CASSLNPSGRAETQYF.

This chain uses TRBV11-2 with TRBJ2-7; TRBD2 aligns across 11 bases. The CDR3 runs to 16 residues. In germline, CDR1 is SGHAT, CDR2 FQNNGV. V lost 4 bases and J lost 3; bases outside the gene matches: 8. The CDR3 DNA is TGTGCCAGCAGCTCGACCTCGGGACTAGCGGTCTACGAGCAGTACTTC. Its translation is CASSSTSGLAVYEQYF.

CDR3 loop: CASSLVGQGALDEQFF. CDR3 DNA sequence: TGTGCCAGCAGCTTGGTCGGGCAGGGGGCGCTGGATGAGCAGTTCTTC. J is TRBJ2-1 and V is TRBV5-6, with TRBD1 matching over 8 bases. This CDR3 has 16 amino acids. The germline V gene encodes CDR1 SGHDT and CDR2 YYEEEE. J lost 8 bases, V lost 0 bases, and 10 bases had no gene match.

The chain's CDR3 is CASRETVLPNEQFF. In DNA, the CDR3 is TGTGCCAGCAGGGAGACGGTCTTACCCAATGAGCAGTTCTTC. The chain joins TRBV27 to TRBJ2-1; no clear D. CDR1 MNHEY and CDR2 SMNVEV come from the germline V gene (reference sequence). V lost 6 bases and J lost 6, with 15 bases in between. The CDR3 has 14 residues.

This clone was recorded once. This chain uses TRBV19 with TRBJ2-1; 11 bases agree with TRBD1. This CDR3 has 15 residues. V lost 5 bases and J lost 7; bases outside the gene matches: 7. Germline V lookup: CDR1 LNHDA, CDR2 SQIVND (reference sequence). In DNA, the CDR3 is TGTGCCAGTAGTTGGGACAGGGGGGGTTTGAATGAGCAGTTCTTC. As protein: CASSWDRGGLNEQFF.

The chain joins TRBV4-3 to TRBJ2-2; TRBD1 agrees at 8 bases. Per the germline V gene, CDR1 is LGHNA and CDR2 is YSLEER. Trimming cost V 0 bases and J 6 bases; bases outside gene matches: 9. CDR3 length: 17 residues. The CDR3 spells CASSQETQGAKPGELFF. The CDR3 DNA follows: TGCGCCAGCAGCCAAGAAACCCAGGGGGCAAAACCCGGGGAGCTGTTTTTT.

The chain links TRBV5-4 to TRBJ2-3; D perhaps matches TRBD1 (6 bases). Trimming cost V 4 bases and J 3 bases, with 21 bases left between them. This CDR3 comprises 17 residues. Germline V gives CDR1 SGHNT, CDR2 YYREEE (reference sequence). The CDR3 sequence: CASSPGGGRSPTDTQYF. CDR3 sequence (DNA): TGTGCCAGCAGCCCTGGTGGGGGCCGGTCCCCGACAGATACGCAGTATTTT. The full variable domain, with the rest looked up from reference TRBV5-4 and TRBJ2-3, is ETGVTQSPTHLIKTRGQQVTLRCSSQSGHNTVSWYQQALGQGPQFIFQYYREEENGRGNFPPRFSGLQFPNYSSELNVNALELDDSALYLCASSPGGGRSPTDTQYFGPGTRLTVL.

This rearrangement joins TRBV5-1 to TRBJ2-7; D uncertain. Germline V gene lookup returns CDR1 SGHRS and CDR2 YFSETQ. With 0 bases removed from V and 3 bases from J, the gap between germline ends came to 13 bases. The CDR3 contains 15 residues. The CDR3 protein is CASSLALGNDYEQYF. The CDR3 DNA reads TGCGCCAGCAGCTTGGCCTTAGGAAACGACTACGAGCAGTACTTC.

The chain is built from TRBV29-1 and TRBJ2-3; tentatively, D is TRBD2 (7 bases). The ends were cut back, 5 bases at V and 3 bases at J, with 12 bases in the middle. The CDR3 is made up of 13 amino acids. CDR1 is SQVTM and CDR2 is ANQGSEA in the germline V gene. The CDR3 nucleotides are TGCAGCGTTCGGGGGGCGGTTACAGATACGCAGTATTTT. Its protein product is CSVRGAVTDTQYF.